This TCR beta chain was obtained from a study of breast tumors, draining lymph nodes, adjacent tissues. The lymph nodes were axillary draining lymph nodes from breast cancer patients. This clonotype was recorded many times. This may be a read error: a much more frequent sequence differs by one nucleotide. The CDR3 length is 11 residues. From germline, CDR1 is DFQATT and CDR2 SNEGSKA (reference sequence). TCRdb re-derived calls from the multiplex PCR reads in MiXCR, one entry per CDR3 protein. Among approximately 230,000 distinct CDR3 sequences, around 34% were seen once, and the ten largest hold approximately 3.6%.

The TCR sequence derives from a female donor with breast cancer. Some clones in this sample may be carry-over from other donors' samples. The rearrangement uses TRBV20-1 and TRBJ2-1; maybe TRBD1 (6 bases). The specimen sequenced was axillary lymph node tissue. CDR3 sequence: CSAVGDNEQSF. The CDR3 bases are TGCAGTGCTGTCGGGGACAATGAGCAGTCCTTC.